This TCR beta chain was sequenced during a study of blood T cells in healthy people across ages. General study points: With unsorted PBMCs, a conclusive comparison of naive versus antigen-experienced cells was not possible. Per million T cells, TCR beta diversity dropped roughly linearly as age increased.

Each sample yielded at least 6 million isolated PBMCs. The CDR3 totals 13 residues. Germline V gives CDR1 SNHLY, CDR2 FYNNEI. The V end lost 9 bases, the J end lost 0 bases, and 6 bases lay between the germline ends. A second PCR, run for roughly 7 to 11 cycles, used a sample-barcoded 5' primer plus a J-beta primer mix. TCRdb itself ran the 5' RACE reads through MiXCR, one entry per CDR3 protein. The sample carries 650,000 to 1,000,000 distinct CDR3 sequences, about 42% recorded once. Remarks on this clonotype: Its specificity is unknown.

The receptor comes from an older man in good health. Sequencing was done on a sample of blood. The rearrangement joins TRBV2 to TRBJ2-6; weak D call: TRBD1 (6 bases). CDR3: CARGGSGANVLTF. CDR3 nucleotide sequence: TGTGCCAGAGGGGGCTCTGGGGCCAACGTCCTGACTTTC.